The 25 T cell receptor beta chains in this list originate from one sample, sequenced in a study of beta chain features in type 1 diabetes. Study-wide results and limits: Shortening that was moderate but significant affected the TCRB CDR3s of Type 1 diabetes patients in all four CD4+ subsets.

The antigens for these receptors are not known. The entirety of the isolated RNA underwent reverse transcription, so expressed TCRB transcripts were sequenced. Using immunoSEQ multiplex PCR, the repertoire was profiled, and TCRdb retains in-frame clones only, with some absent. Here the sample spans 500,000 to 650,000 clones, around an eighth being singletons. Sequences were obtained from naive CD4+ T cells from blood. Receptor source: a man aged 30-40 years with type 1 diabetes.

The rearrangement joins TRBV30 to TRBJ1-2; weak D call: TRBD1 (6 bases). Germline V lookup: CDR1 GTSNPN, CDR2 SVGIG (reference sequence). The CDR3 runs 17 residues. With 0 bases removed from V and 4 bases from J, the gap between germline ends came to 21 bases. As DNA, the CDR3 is TGTGCCTGGAGTGTAGACAGGCCCGATCTTGGGGTCTATGGCTACACCTTC. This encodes CAWSVDRPDLGVYGYTF.

The CDR3 DNA reads TGTGCCAGCAGCTTATTGTTCAGGGCGGGAGCAGATACGCAGTATTTT. This sequence encodes CASSLLFRAGADTQYF. V usage is TRBV7-6 and J usage is TRBJ2-3, with 7 bases aligning to TRBD2. CDR1 and CDR2 (germline): SGHVS, FNYEAQ. The CDR3 totals 16 residues. Trimming took 2 bases from V and 4 from J; bases not matched to a gene: 9.

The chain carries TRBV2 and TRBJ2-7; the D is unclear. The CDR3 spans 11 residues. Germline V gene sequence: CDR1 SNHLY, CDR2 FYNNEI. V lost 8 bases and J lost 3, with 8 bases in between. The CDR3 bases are TGTGCCAGCGGGCCCCACTACGAGCAGTACTTC. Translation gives CASGPHYEQYF. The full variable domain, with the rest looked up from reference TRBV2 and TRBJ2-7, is EPEVTQTPSHQVTQMGQEVILRCVPISNHLYFYWYRQILGQKVEFLVSFYNNEISEKSEIFDDQFSVERPDGSNFTLKIRSTKLEDSAMYFCASGPHYEQYFGPGTRLTVT.

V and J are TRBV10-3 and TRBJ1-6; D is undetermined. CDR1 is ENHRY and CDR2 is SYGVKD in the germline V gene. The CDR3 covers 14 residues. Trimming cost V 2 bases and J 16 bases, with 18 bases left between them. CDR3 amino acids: CAISEREEHLPLHF. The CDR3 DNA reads TGTGCCATCAGTGAGAGAGAGGAACACTTGCCTCTCCACTTT.

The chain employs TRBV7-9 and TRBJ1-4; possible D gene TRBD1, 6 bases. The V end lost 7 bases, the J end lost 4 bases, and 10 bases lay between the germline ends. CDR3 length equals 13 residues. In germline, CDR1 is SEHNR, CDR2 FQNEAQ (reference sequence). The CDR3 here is CASTRQVNEKLFF. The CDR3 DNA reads TGTGCCAGCACCCGACAGGTTAATGAAAAACTGTTTTTT.

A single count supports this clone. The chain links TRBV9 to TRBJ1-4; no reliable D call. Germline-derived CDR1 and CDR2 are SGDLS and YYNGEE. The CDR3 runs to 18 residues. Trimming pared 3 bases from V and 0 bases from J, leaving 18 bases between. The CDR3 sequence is CASSASVFSRSTNEKLFF. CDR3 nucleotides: TGTGCCAGCAGCGCTTCAGTGTTCTCTCGATCAACTAATGAAAAACTGTTTTTT.

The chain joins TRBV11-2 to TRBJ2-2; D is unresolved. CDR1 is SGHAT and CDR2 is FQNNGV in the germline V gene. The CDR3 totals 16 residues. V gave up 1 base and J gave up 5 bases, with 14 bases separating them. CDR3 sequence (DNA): TGTGCCAGCAGCTTAGCCCTACTATCGGCGACCGGGGAGCTGTTTTTT. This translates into CASSLALLSATGELFF.

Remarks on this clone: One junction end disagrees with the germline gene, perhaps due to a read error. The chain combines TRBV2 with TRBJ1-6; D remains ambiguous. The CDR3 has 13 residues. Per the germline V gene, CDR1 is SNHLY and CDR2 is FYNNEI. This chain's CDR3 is CASSVEDNSPLHF. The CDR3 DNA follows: TGTGCCAGCAGTGTCGAGGATAACTCACCCCTCCACTTT.

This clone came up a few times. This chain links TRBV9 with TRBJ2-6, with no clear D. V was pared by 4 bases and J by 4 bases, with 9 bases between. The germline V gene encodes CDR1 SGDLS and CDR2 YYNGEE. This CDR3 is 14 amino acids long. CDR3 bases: TGTGCCAGCAGCTCCCAACAGGGGGCCAACGTCCTGACTTTC. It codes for CASSSQQGANVLTF.

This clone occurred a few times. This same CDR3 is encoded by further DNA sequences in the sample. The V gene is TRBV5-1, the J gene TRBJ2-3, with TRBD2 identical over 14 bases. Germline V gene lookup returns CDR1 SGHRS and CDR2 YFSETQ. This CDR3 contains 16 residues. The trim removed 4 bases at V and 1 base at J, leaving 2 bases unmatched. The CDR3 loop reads CASSPGLAGGTDTQYF. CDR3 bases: TGCGCCAGCAGCCCGGGACTAGCGGGGGGCACAGATACGCAGTATTTT. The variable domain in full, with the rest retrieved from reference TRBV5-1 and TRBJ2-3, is KAGVTQTPRYLIKTRGQQVTLSCSPISGHRSVSWYQQTPGQGLQFLFEYFSETQRNKGNFPGRFSGRQFSNSRSEMNVSTLELGDSALYLCASSPGLAGGTDTQYFGPGTRLTVL.

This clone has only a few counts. CDR3 protein: CASSSILGSNQPQHF. CDR3 in DNA: TGTGCCAGCAGTTCGATACTTGGGAGCAATCAGCCCCAGCATTTT. The V call is TRBV28, the J call TRBJ1-5; D is unresolved. Germline V gene sequence: CDR1 MDHEN, CDR2 SYDVKM. Trimming cost V 4 bases and J 1 base, with 11 bases left between them. CDR3 length equals 15 residues.

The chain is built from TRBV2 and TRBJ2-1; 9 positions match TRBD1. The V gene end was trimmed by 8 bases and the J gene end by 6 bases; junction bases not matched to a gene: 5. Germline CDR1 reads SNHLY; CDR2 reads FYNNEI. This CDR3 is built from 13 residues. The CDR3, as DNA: TGTGCCAGCCGGGACAGGGTAAGCAATGAGCAGTTCTTC. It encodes CASRDRVSNEQFF.

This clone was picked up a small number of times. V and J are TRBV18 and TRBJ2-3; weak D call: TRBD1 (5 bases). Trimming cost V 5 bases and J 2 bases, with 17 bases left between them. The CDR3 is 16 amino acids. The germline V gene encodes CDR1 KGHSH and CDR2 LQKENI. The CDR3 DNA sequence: TGTGCCAGCTCAAAGGGGCGCCCTCCGGACACAGATACGCAGTATTTT. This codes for CASSKGRPPDTDTQYF.

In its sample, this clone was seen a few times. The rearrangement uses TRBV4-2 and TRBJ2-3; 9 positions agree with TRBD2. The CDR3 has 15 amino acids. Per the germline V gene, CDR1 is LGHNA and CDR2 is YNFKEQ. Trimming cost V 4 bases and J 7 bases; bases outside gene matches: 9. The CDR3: CASSPRVAGEHTQYF. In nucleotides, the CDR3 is TGTGCCAGCAGCCCCCGGGTAGCGGGGGAACATACGCAGTATTTT.

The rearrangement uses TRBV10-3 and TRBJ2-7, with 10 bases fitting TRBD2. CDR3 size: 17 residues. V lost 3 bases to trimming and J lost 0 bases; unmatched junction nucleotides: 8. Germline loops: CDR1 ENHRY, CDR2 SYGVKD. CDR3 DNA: TGTGCCATCAGTGAACAATCCGGGACTAGCGTCTCCTACGAGCAGTACTTC. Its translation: CAISEQSGTSVSYEQYF.

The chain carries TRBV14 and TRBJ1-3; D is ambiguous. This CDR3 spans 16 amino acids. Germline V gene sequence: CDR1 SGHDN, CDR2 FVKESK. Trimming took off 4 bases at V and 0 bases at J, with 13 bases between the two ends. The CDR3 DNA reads TGTGCCAGCAGCCTCCGGCTCCCGAGCTCTGGAAACACCATATATTTT. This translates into CASSLRLPSSGNTIYF.

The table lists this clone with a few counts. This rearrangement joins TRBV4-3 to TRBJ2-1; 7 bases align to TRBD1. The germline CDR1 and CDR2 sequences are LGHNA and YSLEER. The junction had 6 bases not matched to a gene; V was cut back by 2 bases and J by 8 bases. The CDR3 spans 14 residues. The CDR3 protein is CASSQREGAYEQFF. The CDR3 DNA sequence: TGCGCCAGCAGCCAAAGAGAGGGGGCCTATGAGCAGTTCTTC.

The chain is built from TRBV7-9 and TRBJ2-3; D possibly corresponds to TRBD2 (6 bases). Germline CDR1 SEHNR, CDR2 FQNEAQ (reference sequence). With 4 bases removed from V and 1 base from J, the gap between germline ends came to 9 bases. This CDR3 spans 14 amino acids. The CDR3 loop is CASSWGEGTDTQYF. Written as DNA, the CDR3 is TGTGCCAGCAGCTGGGGGGAAGGCACAGATACGCAGTATTTT.

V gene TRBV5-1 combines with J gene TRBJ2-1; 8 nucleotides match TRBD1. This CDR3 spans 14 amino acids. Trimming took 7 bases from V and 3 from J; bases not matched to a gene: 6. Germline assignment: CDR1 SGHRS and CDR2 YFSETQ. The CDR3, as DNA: TGCGCCAGCCAAGACAGGGGTGACTACAATGAGCAGTTCTTC. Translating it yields CASQDRGDYNEQFF. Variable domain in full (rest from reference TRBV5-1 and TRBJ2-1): KAGVTQTPRYLIKTRGQQVTLSCSPISGHRSVSWYQQTPGQGLQFLFEYFSETQRNKGNFPGRFSGRQFSNSRSEMNVSTLELGDSALYLCASQDRGDYNEQFFGPGTRLTVL.

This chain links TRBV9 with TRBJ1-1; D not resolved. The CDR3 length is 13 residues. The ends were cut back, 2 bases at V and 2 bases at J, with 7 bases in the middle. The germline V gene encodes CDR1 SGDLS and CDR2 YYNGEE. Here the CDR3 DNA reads TGTGCCAGCAGCGTTAGCGTAAACACTGAAGCTTTCTTT. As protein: CASSVSVNTEAFF.

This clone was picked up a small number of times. The CDR3 region has the DNA TGTGCCAGCACCCGGACAGACTACGAGCAGTACTTC. Its translation is CASTRTDYEQYF. This chain uses TRBV2 with TRBJ2-7, with TRBD1 as a possible D gene (6 bases). The CDR3 spans 12 residues. Germline lookup yields CDR1 SNHLY and CDR2 FYNNEI. Trimming took 7 bases from V and 3 from J, leaving 10 bases between them.

The CDR3 bases are TGTGCCAGCAGTGAATTCCACCGCACAGATACGCAGTATTTT. Protein sequence: CASSEFHRTDTQYF. The chain links TRBV25-1 to TRBJ2-3; no clear D. CDR3 length: 14 amino acids. Per germline, CDR1 MGHDK and CDR2 SYGVNS. Trimming stripped 1 base from V and 1 base from J, with 6 bases between. Full variable domain (outside the CDR3, taken from reference TRBV25-1 and TRBJ2-3): EADIYQTPRYLVIGTGKKITLECSQTMGHDKMYWYQQDPGMELHLIHYSYGVNSTEKGDLSSESTVSRIRTEHFPLTLESARPSHTSQYLCASSEFHRTDTQYFGPGTRLTVL.

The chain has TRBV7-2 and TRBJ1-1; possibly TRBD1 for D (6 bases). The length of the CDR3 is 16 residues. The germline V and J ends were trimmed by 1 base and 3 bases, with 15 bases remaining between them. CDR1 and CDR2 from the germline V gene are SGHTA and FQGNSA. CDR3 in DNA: TGTGCCAGCAGCTTAGACAGGGCCCCTCCGGACACTGAAGCTTTCTTT. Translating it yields CASSLDRAPPDTEAFF.

CDR3 sequence: CASSLQGAGYGYTF. CDR3 nucleotides: TGTGCCAGTAGCCTACAGGGGGCTGGCTATGGCTACACCTTC. V is TRBV19 and J is TRBJ1-2, with 9 bases matching TRBD1. The germline V gene encodes CDR1 LNHDA and CDR2 SQIVND (reference sequence). This CDR3 spans 14 amino acids. Trimming took 6 bases from V and 4 from J; bases not matched to a gene: 6.

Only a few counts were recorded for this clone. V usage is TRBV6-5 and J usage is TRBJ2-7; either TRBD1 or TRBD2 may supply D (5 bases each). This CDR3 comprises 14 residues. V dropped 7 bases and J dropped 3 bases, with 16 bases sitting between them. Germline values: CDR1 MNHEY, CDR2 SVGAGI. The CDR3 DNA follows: TGTGCCAGCACCTCCGGGGCAGGGAGCTACGAGCAGTACTTC. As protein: CASTSGAGSYEQYF.